The entry below gives a single T cell receptor beta chain sequence along with its context. What it binds is unknown. This record belongs to a study of cytomegalovirus exposure and HLA in healthy donors. Findings and limits, study-wide: What a later analysis showed was that several of the most significant clusters appeared linked to common viral pathogens. Only CMV serostatus was available as immune exposure information. There were 164 TCR beta chains listed as cytomegalovirus-associated.

The PCR ran on 60 Vbeta and 13 Jbeta primers. The data were produced by immunoSEQ multiplex PCR, yet TCRdb's version contains in-frame clones alone and is incomplete. Its clone listing holds over 100,000 clones. The CDR3 is 11 amino acids. In germline, CDR1 is DFQATT, CDR2 SNEGSKA (reference sequence). This receptor was obtained from a man aged 18 to 30 in good health and CMV-seronegative. The specimen sequenced was PBMCs. The chain couples TRBV20-1 to TRBJ1-2; perhaps TRBD1 as D (6 bases). The CDR3 reads CGRQGLYGYTF. CDR3 sequence (DNA): TGCGGAAGGCAGGGGTTATATGGCTACACCTTC.